This T cell receptor beta chain was recovered during a study of T cell responses to AZD1222 COVID-19 vaccine. Study-level findings and limits: Only a handful of people who got AZD1222 tested seropositive at baseline. Clonal diversity was possibly underestimated, and the donors were mostly white British, with more females. A rise in Spike-specific TCR breadth and depth followed two AZD1222 doses.

This clone has only a few counts. Its target is unknown. Distinct nucleotide sequences in the sample also encode this CDR3. Generated by immunoSEQ multiplex PCR, the TCRdb table keeps only in-frame clones and is missing some. The data hold approximately 93,000 clones, with around 89% observed a single time. Pooling was applied to second doses at about 4 or about 12 weeks. The CDR3 sequence is 11 residues long. V dropped 3 bases and J dropped 6 bases, with 6 bases sitting between them. The germline V gene encodes CDR1 MDHEN and CDR2 SYDVKM. The sequences come from peripheral blood, collected 28 days after the second AZD1222 dose. This clonotype was obtained from an adult who received the AZD1222 COVID-19 vaccine. V is TRBV28 and J is TRBJ2-7; either TRBD1 or TRBD2 may fit D (5 bases each). CDR3 in DNA: TGTGCCAGCAGTTTGAGGGGCGAGCAGTACTTC. Protein: CASSLRGEQYF.